A selection of T cell receptor beta chains follows, all from one sample in a study of blood T cell repertoires in COVID-19. Sequenced by immunoSEQ multiplex PCR; TCRdb stores in-frame clones only, minus some. The data show 300,000 to 350,000 clones, 85% to 90% seen once. Input material: PBMCs or T cells enriched from blood (not recorded which). The receptor source for this set is a woman between 18 and 29 years old with acute COVID-19. The CDR3 runs from the conserved cysteine through the conserved F or W. D genes are given only for firm matches. For some rows the clone size is stated as once, few or many, or as a class when expanded; others skip it.

cdr3_nt,cdr3_aa,d_call,clone_size,v_call,j_call
TGTGCTAGTGGTTTGGGGACAGGGAGCGAAGCTTTCTTT,CASGLGTGSEAFF,TRBD1,.,TRBV12-5,TRBJ1-1
TGTGCCAGCAGCAAGCGGGCAACTAATGAAAAACTGTTTTTT,CASSKRATNEKLFF,.,.,TRBV27,TRBJ1-4
TGTGCCAGTAGTGACACGTCCTACTATCAGCCCCAGCATTTT,CASSDTSYYQPQHF,.,.,TRBV19,TRBJ1-5
TGTGCCAGCACTACCCCGGGTCAGCCCCAGCATTTT,CASTTPGQPQHF,.,.,TRBV7-9,TRBJ1-5
TGTGCCAGCAGTGAATGGGGAGGGGCCGCCGCCCACGAGCAGTACTTC,CASSEWGGAAAHEQYF,TRBD2,.,TRBV25-1,TRBJ2-7
TGTGCCAGCAGTTGGGAGGGCCCCTATCGGCCCCAGCATTTT,CASSWEGPYRPQHF,.,.,TRBV6-2/TRBV6-3,TRBJ1-5
TGTGCCAGCAGCGGCCGATCAGGGCTTCTGGGAGATACGCAGTATTTT,CASSGRSGLLGDTQYF,.,once,TRBV11-3,TRBJ2-3
TGTGCCAGCAGTTTATCGAAGGGACTACAGGGACCCCTCCACTTT,CASSLSKGLQGPLHF,.,.,TRBV27,TRBJ1-6
TGTGCCACCAGTGATCGGAACCGGGACAGGGGTTTTCGAGAGACCCAGTACTTC,CATSDRNRDRGFRETQYF,TRBD1,.,TRBV24-1,TRBJ2-5
TGCGCCAGCAGTCAACCTGCCGACAGGGTTGGCGGCTACACCTTC,CASSQPADRVGGYTF,TRBD1,.,TRBV10-2,TRBJ1-2
TGTGCCAGCAGCTCAGCGGGAGGGCCCTACGAGCAGTACTTC,CASSSAGGPYEQYF,TRBD2,once,TRBV5-4,TRBJ2-7
TGCAGCGCGAAAGGGAGCGATTCACCCCTCCACTTT,CSAKGSDSPLHF,.,.,TRBV29-1,TRBJ1-6
TGTGCCAGCAGTTACCGCGGGCCTCTGGGAAAGCCCCAGCATTTT,CASSYRGPLGKPQHF,.,.,TRBV6-5,TRBJ1-5
TGTGCCAGCAGCTCTACGGGAGACGAGCAGTACTTC,CASSSTGDEQYF,.,.,TRBV5-8,TRBJ2-7
TGTGCCAGTAGTATAGAGATAAGCGGCTTCTCCTACAATGAGCAGTTCTTC,CASSIEISGFSYNEQFF,.,.,TRBV19,TRBJ2-1
TGTGCCAGCAGCCCGACCTACCTTAGCGGGGACCCCTACGAGCAGTACTTC,CASSPTYLSGDPYEQYF,TRBD2,.,TRBV11-3,TRBJ2-7
TGTGCCAGCAGTTGGATCCGGGCTAACTATGGCTACACCTTC,CASSWIRANYGYTF,.,.,TRBV28,TRBJ1-2
TGTGCCAGCTCACCGCGGGACAGGGGCTCGGAAGGCTACACCTTC,CASSPRDRGSEGYTF,TRBD1,.,TRBV18,TRBJ1-2
TGTGCCAGCAGTGAAAACAGGGGTGGCTACACCTTC,CASSENRGGYTF,TRBD1,.,TRBV6-1,TRBJ1-2
TGTGCCAGCTCACCGGGTAGCGTGACCGGGGAGCTGTTTTTT,CASSPGSVTGELFF,.,.,TRBV18,TRBJ2-2
TGTGCCAGTGGCGAGGGACAGGTCAGGGCAGATACGCAGTATTTT,CASGEGQVRADTQYF,TRBD1,.,TRBV19,TRBJ2-3
TGTGCCAGCAGTGGGCTAGCGGCTAGCACAGATACGCAGTATTTT,CASSGLAASTDTQYF,TRBD2,.,TRBV2,TRBJ2-3
TGCAGCGTTGGCCAAATCGGGGGGGAGCAGTACTTC,CSVGQIGGEQYF,TRBD2,once,TRBV29-1,TRBJ2-7
TGCGCCAGCCGACCCCTGACTAGCGGGAGCTACGAGCAGTACTTC,CASRPLTSGSYEQYF,TRBD2,.,TRBV5-1,TRBJ2-7
TGTGCCAGCAGTTTGGGAGGGGAGGCTATTGGCCAGCATTTT,CASSLGGEAIGQHF,.,.,TRBV28,TRBJ1-5
TGTGCCAGCAGGCGACAGGGGGACACTGAAGCTTTCTTT,CASRRQGDTEAFF,TRBD1,.,TRBV7-2,TRBJ1-1
TGTGCCACCCTCCCGGTGAACACTGAAGCTTTCTTT,CATLPVNTEAFF,.,.,TRBV21-1,TRBJ1-1
TGTGCCAGCAGTGGGACAGGGGCAGATACGCAGTATTTT,CASSGTGADTQYF,TRBD1,.,TRBV2,TRBJ2-3
TGTGCCAGTAGGAGGGAGGGGGGCACTGAAGCTTTCTTT,CASRREGGTEAFF,.,.,TRBV19,TRBJ1-1
TGTGCCAGCAGTGAAAACAGCGGGGGAGAGACCCAGTACTTC,CASSENSGGETQYF,TRBD2,.,TRBV6-4,TRBJ2-5
TGTGCCAGCAGCTTAGGACATCGAGCAACTAATGAAAAACTGTTTTTT,CASSLGHRATNEKLFF,.,.,TRBV11-3,TRBJ1-4
TGTGCCAGCAGCTTAGGTCTCACGATTGGCGGCTACACCTTC,CASSLGLTIGGYTF,.,once,TRBV7-9,TRBJ1-2
TGCGCCAGCAGAGGCCCCTGGATCGACCGGGACAGGGGGTTCGGGGAGCTGTTTTTT,CASRGPWIDRDRGFGELFF,TRBD1,.,TRBV5-1,TRBJ2-2
TGTGCCAGCAGCTTAGGGCAGGGGGCTAACACCGGGGAGCTGTTTTTT,CASSLGQGANTGELFF,TRBD1,.,TRBV7-3,TRBJ2-2
TGTGCCAGCAGTGAAAGGGGACATCTTACCGGGGAGCTGTTTTTT,CASSERGHLTGELFF,.,.,TRBV2,TRBJ2-2
TGTGCCAGCAGTTACTCGACAGCCCCTCGGACTGAAGCTTTCTTT,CASSYSTAPRTEAFF,.,.,TRBV6-5,TRBJ1-1
TGCGCCAGCAGCTACTCACAGACGAACACTGAAGCTTTCTTT,CASSYSQTNTEAFF,.,.,TRBV5-1,TRBJ1-1
TGTGCCAGTAGTAGCGGACAGGGGGCAGTGTCTTGGAACACTGAAGCTTTCTTT,CASSSGQGAVSWNTEAFF,TRBD1,.,TRBV19,TRBJ1-1
TGTGCCAGCAGCGTAGCGGGGTCCACTGAAGCTTTCTTT,CASSVAGSTEAFF,.,.,TRBV9,TRBJ1-1
TGTGCCAGCAGCGTTCCAGGCGGGAGGGTCTCTGGGGCCAACGTCCTGACTTTC,CASSVPGGRVSGANVLTF,TRBD2,.,TRBV7-9,TRBJ2-6
TGTGCCAGCAGCTGGATCGAGTCCAAGGGGTGGTATGGCTACACCTTC,CASSWIESKGWYGYTF,.,.,TRBV11-2,TRBJ1-2
TGCGCCAGCAGCCAAGATGGCGGGAGGGGCTCCTACGAGCAGTACTTC,CASSQDGGRGSYEQYF,TRBD2,.,TRBV4-1,TRBJ2-7
TGTGCCAGCAGCTTAGATCCCCGGACAGCGTACCCCGACGAGCAGTACTTC,CASSLDPRTAYPDEQYF,.,.,TRBV11-3,TRBJ2-7
TGTGCCAGCAGCCTCTTCTACGAGCAGTACTTC,CASSLFYEQYF,.,few,TRBV28,TRBJ2-7
TGTGCCAGCAGTTTTCCGGGATCACCCCTCCACTTT,CASSFPGSPLHF,.,.,TRBV27,TRBJ1-6
TGTGCTAGTGGTTTGGGGTCGGGCGGGAGCTACAATGAGCAGTTCTTC,CASGLGSGGSYNEQFF,TRBD2,.,TRBV12-5,TRBJ2-1
TGTGCCAGCAGCTTGGACTTAACAGCTGGAAACACCATATATTTT,CASSLDLTAGNTIYF,.,.,TRBV5-6,TRBJ1-3
TGTGCCAGCAGAGCTAAGTCCGGGACTAGCGGGGGGGCCTACAATGAGCAGTTCTTC,CASRAKSGTSGGAYNEQFF,TRBD2,.,TRBV3-1/TRBV3-2,TRBJ2-1
TGTGCCAGCAGTCTAACCTATATTGAAGCTTTCTTT,CASSLTYIEAFF,.,.,TRBV28,TRBJ1-1
TGTGCCAGCTCACTCAGACAGGGTAGTAACTCTGGGGCCAACGTCCTGACTTTC,CASSLRQGSNSGANVLTF,TRBD1,once,TRBV18,TRBJ2-6
TGTGCCAGCAGTGAGGGAGCGGGAGCATCCTACAATGAGCAGTTCTTC,CASSEGAGASYNEQFF,TRBD2,.,TRBV25-1,TRBJ2-1
TGTGCCAGCAGCTTGGCTGTAGGGGCAGATACGCAGTATTTT,CASSLAVGADTQYF,.,.,TRBV5-8,TRBJ2-3